A single sample gave rise to the 9 T cell receptor beta chains below, sequenced in a study of T-cell reconstitution after alpha-beta-depleted transplantation in children. Preparation of the TCRbeta library was carried out with unique molecular identifiers. Each CDR3 protein gets one entry after TCRdb re-called the PCR reads with MiXCR. This sample carries approximately 150,000 distinct CDR3 sequences, roughly 8.8% of them seen once, and the ten largest clones take 15% to 20%. The material sequenced was PBMCs, mostly from graft donor cells, taken 180 days after TCRalphabeta/CD19-depleted stem cell transplant. The source is a female patient aged 2-15 years who had a stem cell transplant for congenital amegakaryocytic thrombocytopenia, so the T cells may come from the graft donor.

This clonotype was observed a handful of times. This sequence joins TRBV6-1 and TRBJ2-1; a weak D match, TRBD1 (5 bases). There are 13 residues in the CDR3. CDR1 and CDR2 from the germline V gene are MNHNS and SASEGT. V dropped 5 bases and J dropped 15 bases, with 20 bases sitting between them. The CDR3 DNA is TGTGCCAGCAGTACAGAGGTAGACAGAAACGGGTTCTTC. It translates to CASSTEVDRNGFF.

This clonotype was recorded at least ten times. This sequence joins TRBV5-1 and TRBJ2-2, with a weak D call TRBD2 (6 bases). The V end was cut by 6 bases, the J end by 0 bases, with 9 bases between. Germline V gene data show CDR1 as SGHRS and CDR2 as YFSETQ. This CDR3 contains 14 residues. The DNA of the CDR3 is TGCGCCAGCATACTAGCACCGAACACCGGGGAGCTGTTTTTT. Translating gives CASILAPNTGELFF.

Ten or more counts support this clonotype. The rearrangement joins TRBV15 to TRBJ2-5; perhaps TRBD1 as D (6 bases). CDR3 length equals 16 residues. V was clipped by 4 bases and J by 3 bases, with 18 bases between them. Looked up from germline, CDR1 is LNHNV and CDR2 is YYDKDF (reference sequence). In DNA form, the CDR3 reads TGTGCCACCAGCATGTCCCGGGACATCTTCAAAGAGACCCAGTACTTC. Protein product: CATSMSRDIFKETQYF.

The chain combines TRBV28 with TRBJ2-1, with a weak D call TRBD2 (6 bases). The CDR3 has 16 amino acids. Germline V gene lookup returns CDR1 MDHEN and CDR2 SYDVKM. V gave up 5 bases and J gave up 0 bases, with 14 bases separating them. DNA for the CDR3: TGTGCCAGCAGTCCAACCGGGACTTCCTCCTACAATGAGCAGTTCTTC. Translated: CASSPTGTSSYNEQFF.

This clonotype has at least ten counts. The genes are TRBV10-3 and TRBJ1-1; D is unresolved. This CDR3 spans 12 amino acids. Germline V gene sequence: CDR1 ENHRY, CDR2 SYGVKD. V dropped 10 bases and J dropped 5 bases, with 14 bases sitting between them. The CDR3 reads CATKELHTEAFF. The CDR3 nucleotides read TGTGCCACCAAAGAACTTCATACTGAAGCTTTCTTT.

V gene TRBV6-1 combines with J gene TRBJ1-3; TRBD1 might be the D (6 bases). Trimming cost V 5 bases and J 0 bases, with 14 bases left between them. The CDR3 is made up of 16 amino acids. The germline V gene has CDR1 MNHNS and CDR2 SASEGT. CDR3 residues: CASSTYGQHSGNTIYF. CDR3 coding DNA: TGTGCCAGCAGTACCTATGGACAGCACTCTGGAAACACCATATATTTT.

This clonotype has a handful of counts. The chain recombines TRBV7-9 with TRBJ2-1, with 9 bases fitting TRBD1. The CDR3 consists of 16 residues. The V gene's germline CDR1 is SEHNR and CDR2 FQNEAQ (reference sequence). Trimming removed 0 bases from V and 15 bases from J; junction bases left unmatched: 15. The CDR3: CASSLAPRTGATSRFF. CDR3 nucleotides: TGTGCCAGCAGCTTAGCCCCTAGGACAGGGGCAACTAGCCGGTTCTTC.

The V gene is TRBV5-1, the J gene TRBJ2-3, with 12 positions matching TRBD2. The germline CDR1 and CDR2 sequences are SGHRS and YFSETQ. The V segment lost 0 bases and the J segment 4 bases; nucleotides outside the gene matches: 3. The CDR3 runs to 16 residues. The CDR3 region is CASSLGLAGEADTQYF. CDR3 bases: TGCGCCAGCAGCTTGGGACTAGCGGGAGAGGCAGATACGCAGTATTTT.

This clonotype appeared many times. The chain recombines TRBV5-1 with TRBJ2-1; TRBD2 might be the D (5 bases). Trimming took off 1 base at V and 4 bases at J, with 12 bases between the two ends. Germline V CDR1 and CDR2: SGHRS, YFSETQ. The CDR3 extends over 15 amino acids. DNA of the CDR3: TGCGCCAGCAGCTTGATGGGAGTGGGTTACAATGAGCAGTTCTTC. As protein: CASSLMGVGYNEQFF.